This TCR beta chain was sequenced during a study of response to subunit inactivated influenza vaccine (dated by TCRdb to the late 2010s). About the investigation overall: To follow how T cells responded to a trivalent subunit inactivated influenza vaccine, the researchers relied on deep quantitative profiling of the T cell receptor repertoire. Paper-wide results and their limitations: The authors proposed that each seasonal influenza vaccination may bring in only a limited number of new T cells.

This clonotype occurred many times. Its target antigen remains unknown. Base quality data are lacking; no much larger clone is found one base away. To prepare the library, RT-PCR was applied. Sequenced using an Illumina HiSeq 2500. The public reads were reanalyzed by TCRdb: fastp trimming at Q25, MiXCR alignment, in-frame beta chains only. CDR3 protein sequences are deduplicated, and each keeps its most common genes and DNA. The sample table contains approximately 500,000 distinct CDR3 sequences; only one count was recorded for 10% to 15% of them. Around 12% of the sample is in the top ten clones. This specimen's time point label, per the study, means: around 47 days after influenza vaccine administration. This TCR was sampled from a man aged 45 to 65 who received an inactivated influenza vaccine. Donor details come from another sample of the same person, matched by shared clones. The sequences come from PBMCs from blood, collected about 6 weeks after vaccination.

The nucleotides are TGTGCCAGCAGCTTGGGGGGACCCAAAAACATTCAGTACTTC. It is translated as CASSLGGPKNIQYF. The sequence links TRBV7-2 to TRBJ2-4, with TRBD2 as a weak D call on 6 bases. The CDR3 holds 14 amino acids from the cysteine to the phenylalanine. The entry retains the CDR3 DNA only, 42 bases that are in frame from base 1. V and J are truncated by 3 bases and 2 bases respectively, leaving an intervening sequence of 8 bases. Reading the germline V gene gives CDR1 SGHTA and CDR2 FQGNSA. Reference TRBV7-2 and TRBJ2-4 proteins supply the regions before and after the CDR3; the full variable domain is: GAGVSQSPSNKVTEKGKDVELRCDPISGHTALYWYRQSLGQGLEFLIYFQGNSAPDKSGLPSDRFSAERTGGSVSTLTIQRTQQEDSAVYLCASSLGGPKNIQYFGAGTRLSVL.